This note documents a single T cell receptor beta chain sequence. This specimen comes from a study of CD8 T cells in Susac syndrome. Random hexamers were used to reverse transcribe roughly 0.5 to 1 ug of RNA. Via MiXCR, TCRdb re-called the immunoSEQ multiplex PCR reads, giving one row per CDR3 protein. The table includes around 190,000 distinct CDR3 sequences, about 95% detected once. This CDR3 comprises 13 residues. Germline-derived CDR1 and CDR2 are MDHEN and SYDVKM. V shed 6 bases, J shed 8 bases, and the junction held 2 bases outside the gene matches. The clonotype comes from a human donor with multiple sclerosis. The sequencing sample was made of CD8+ T cells from PBMCs. The V and J genes are TRBV28 and TRBJ2-1; 12 nucleotides line up with TRBD1. The DNA for the CDR3 is TGTGCCAGCAGAGGGACAGGGGGCTATGAGCAGTTCTTC. It translates to CASRGTGGYEQFF.